This TCR beta chain was recovered during a study of T cell responses to AZD1222 COVID-19 vaccine. Across the study: Second-dose intervals near 4 or 12 weeks were combined.

Worth noting for this clone: No antigen is known for it.

The protocol was immunoSEQ multiplex PCR, while the TCRdb copy is restricted to in-frame clones and leaves out a portion. Among about 180,000 clones, 85% to 90% were seen once, and the ten largest hold 7.5% to 9.5%. The V and J ends lost 6 bases and 5 bases, in that order; junction bases with no gene match: 8. CDR1 and CDR2 (germline): MNHEY, SMNVEV (reference sequence). This CDR3 contains 15 residues. Whole-study findings and limits: Increases in Spike-specific TCR breadth and depth were seen after two AZD1222 doses. As reported, nearly half of all spike-specific TCRs target variant regions that are unmutated.

The sample in question was peripheral blood, obtained on day 0 of AZD1222 vaccination. The chain uses TRBV27 and TRBJ1-4; TRBD1 matches 8 bases. This TCR was sampled from an adult in good health. The CDR3 region has the DNA TGTGCCAGCAGGGAAAGGGACAGGCCGAATGAAAAACTGTTTTTT. Translating gives CASRERDRPNEKLFF.